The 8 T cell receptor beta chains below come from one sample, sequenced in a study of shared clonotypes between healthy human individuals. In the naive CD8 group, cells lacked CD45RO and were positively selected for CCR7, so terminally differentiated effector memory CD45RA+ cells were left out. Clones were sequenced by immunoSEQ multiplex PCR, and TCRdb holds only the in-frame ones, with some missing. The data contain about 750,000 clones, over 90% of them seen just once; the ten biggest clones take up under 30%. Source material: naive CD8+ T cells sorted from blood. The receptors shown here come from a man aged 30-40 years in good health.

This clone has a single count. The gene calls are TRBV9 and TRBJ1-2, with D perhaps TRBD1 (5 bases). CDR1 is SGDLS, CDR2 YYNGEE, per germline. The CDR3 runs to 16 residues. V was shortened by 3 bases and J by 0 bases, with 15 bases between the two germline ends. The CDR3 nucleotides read TGTGCCAGCAGCGCGGACTACAGGTTTCCTAACTATGGCTACACCTTC. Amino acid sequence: CASSADYRFPNYGYTF. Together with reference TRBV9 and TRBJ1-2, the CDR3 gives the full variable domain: DSGVTQTPKHLITATGQRVTLRCSPRSGDLSVYWYQQSLDQGLQFLIQYYNGEERAKGNILERFSAQQFPDLHSELNLSSLELGDSALYFCASSADYRFPNYGYTFGSGTRLTVV.

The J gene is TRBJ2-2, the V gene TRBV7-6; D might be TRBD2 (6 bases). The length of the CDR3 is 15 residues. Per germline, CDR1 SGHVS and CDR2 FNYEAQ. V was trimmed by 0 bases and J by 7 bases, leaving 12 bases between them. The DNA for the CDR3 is TGTGCCAGCAGCTTAGCGGCCGGACTACTCGGGGAGCTGTTTTTT. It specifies CASSLAAGLLGELFF.

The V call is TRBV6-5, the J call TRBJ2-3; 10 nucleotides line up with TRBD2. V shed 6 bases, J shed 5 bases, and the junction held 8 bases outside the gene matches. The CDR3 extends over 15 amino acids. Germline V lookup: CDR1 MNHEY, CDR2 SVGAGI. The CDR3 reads CASSPEREGVDTQYF. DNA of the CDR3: TGTGCCAGCAGCCCTGAGCGGGAGGGGGTAGATACGCAGTATTTT.

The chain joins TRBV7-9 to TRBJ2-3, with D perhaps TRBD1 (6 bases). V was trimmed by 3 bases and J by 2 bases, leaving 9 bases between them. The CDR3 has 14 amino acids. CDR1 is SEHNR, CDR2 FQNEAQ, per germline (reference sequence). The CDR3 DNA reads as TGTGCCAGCAGCTTCCCAGGGGCCACAGATACGCAGTATTTT. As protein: CASSFPGATDTQYF.

The CDR3 DNA reads TGTGCCAGCAGAAGGGCCTGGGACACTGAAGCTTTCTTT. This sequence encodes CASRRAWDTEAFF. This chain uses TRBV6-5 with TRBJ1-1; no clear D gene. V was cut by 6 bases and J by 3 bases, with 11 bases left in between. CDR3 length: 13 residues. The germline V gene has CDR1 MNHEY and CDR2 SVGAGI.

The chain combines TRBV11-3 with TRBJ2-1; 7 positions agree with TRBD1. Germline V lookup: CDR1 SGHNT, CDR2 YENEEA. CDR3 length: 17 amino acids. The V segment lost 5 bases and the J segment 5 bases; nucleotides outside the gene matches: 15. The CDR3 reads CASSKRDSGSSHNEQFF. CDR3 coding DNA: TGTGCCAGCAGCAAGAGGGACAGTGGGTCTTCCCACAATGAGCAGTTCTTC.

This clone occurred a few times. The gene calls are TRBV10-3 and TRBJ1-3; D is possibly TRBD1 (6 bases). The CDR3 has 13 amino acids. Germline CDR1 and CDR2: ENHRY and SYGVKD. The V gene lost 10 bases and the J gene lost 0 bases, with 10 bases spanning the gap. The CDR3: CATRQDSGNTIYF. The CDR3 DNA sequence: TGTGCCACTCGACAGGACTCTGGAAACACCATATATTTT.

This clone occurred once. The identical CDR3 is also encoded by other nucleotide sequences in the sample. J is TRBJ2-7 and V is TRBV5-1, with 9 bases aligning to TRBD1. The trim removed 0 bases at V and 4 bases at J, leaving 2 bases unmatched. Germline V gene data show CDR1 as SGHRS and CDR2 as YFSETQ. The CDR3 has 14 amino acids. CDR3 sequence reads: CASSLGQGGYEQYF. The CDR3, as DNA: TGCGCCAGCAGCTTGGGACAGGGGGGTTACGAGCAGTACTTC.